This entry lists 20 T cell receptor beta chains sequenced from one sample in a study of T cells expressing NK-cell markers. Each CDR3 protein gets one entry in TCRdb, which reprocessed the 5' RACE reads and gives no DNA. In all, the sample yields over 200,000 distinct CDR3 sequences. The source material was blood T cells: a sorted CD56 or NKG2C T cell subset, CD4+ or CD8+ T cells, or bulk PBMC T cells (not recorded which). The receptor set was obtained from a man younger than 35 in good health.

This sequence joins TRBV20-1 and TRBJ1-1. The CDR3 has 14 amino acids. CDR1 DFQATT and CDR2 SNEGSKA come from the germline V gene (reference sequence). The CDR3 spells CSASLDARATEAFF.

V gene TRBV7-9 combines with J gene TRBJ2-5; lacking DNA, the TRBD1 call made by TCRdb goes unchecked. The CDR3 runs to 16 residues. The germline V gene has CDR1 SEHNR and CDR2 FQNEAQ (reference sequence). The CDR3: CASSITGTGLSETQYF.

The V call is TRBV12-3 or TRBV12-4, the J call TRBJ1-2; no DNA is available, so the TRBD1 call from TCRdb remains unchecked. The CDR3 is 13 residues long. CDR3 sequence: CASSFRAGNGYTF.

V and J are TRBV6-5 and TRBJ2-5; TCRdb lists TRBD1, though no DNA is available to test this call. Germline V gene data show CDR1 as MNHEY and CDR2 as SVGAGI. CDR3 size: 15 residues. CDR3 residues: CASRYPGQGTETQYF.

The J gene is TRBJ1-2, the V gene TRBV2; TCRdb reports TRBD1, a call that lacks DNA to check it against. There are 11 residues in the CDR3. CDR1 SNHLY and CDR2 FYNNEI come from the germline V gene. CDR3 sequence: CASSDTGGYTF.

This rearrangement joins TRBV30 to TRBJ1-4. CDR1 and CDR2 from the germline V gene are GTSNPN and SVGIG (reference sequence). The CDR3 totals 12 residues. CDR3 region: CAWSAEAGPSFF.

This chain uses TRBV20-1 with TRBJ2-6; the D call from TCRdb, TRBD1, cannot be confirmed without DNA. The germline V gene encodes CDR1 DFQATT and CDR2 SNEGSKA (reference sequence). The CDR3 is 17 amino acids. Here the CDR3 reads CSATRTGRTRGANVLTF.

The chain carries TRBV12-3 or TRBV12-4 and TRBJ2-1; without DNA, the TCRdb call of TRBD1 cannot be checked. The CDR3 extends over 15 amino acids. CDR3 sequence reads: CASSPTPTGWNEQFF.

The V gene is TRBV24-1, the J gene TRBJ2-1; as DNA is missing, the TRBD2 call by TCRdb cannot be tested. Germline values: CDR1 KGHDR, CDR2 SFDVKD. The CDR3 extends over 17 amino acids. The CDR3 loop reads CATSDPILAGAYNEQFF.

This chain uses TRBV11-3 with TRBJ2-7; TCRdb selects TRBD1, and the lack of DNA leaves this call unchecked. Germline CDR1 and CDR2: SGHNT and YENEEA. This CDR3 region has 15 residues. This chain's CDR3 is CASSFSFGGMGEQYF.

The chain combines TRBV5-1 with TRBJ2-2. Looked up from germline, CDR1 is SGHRS and CDR2 is YFSETQ. CDR3 length: 13 residues. The CDR3 loop reads CASREDLTGELFF.

This sequence joins TRBV18 and TRBJ1-1; the TCRdb D gene call, TRBD1, has no DNA to confirm it. Per the germline V gene, CDR1 is KGHSH and CDR2 is LQKENI. This CDR3 spans 11 amino acids. This CDR3 is CASSPQGEAFF.

The chain combines TRBV5-1 with TRBJ2-3. This CDR3 spans 14 amino acids. Germline V lookup: CDR1 SGHRS, CDR2 YFSETQ. The CDR3 is CASRDVPSTDTQYF.

The chain employs TRBV9 and TRBJ1-1. This CDR3 contains 14 residues. Looked up from germline, CDR1 is SGDLS and CDR2 is YYNGEE. The CDR3: CASSVGEFLTEAFF.

The V gene is TRBV9, the J gene TRBJ2-7; absent DNA, TCRdb's TRBD1 call cannot be checked. Germline V CDR1 and CDR2: SGDLS, YYNGEE. This CDR3 has 13 amino acids. CDR3 in amino acids: CASSVVEGGEQYF.

The chain uses TRBV27 and TRBJ2-1; no DNA is available, so the TRBD2 call from TCRdb remains unchecked. Germline CDR1 reads MNHEY; CDR2 reads SMNVEV (reference sequence). The CDR3 contains 15 residues. CDR3 amino acids: CASSRGVISYNEQFF.

The chain is built from TRBV20-1 and TRBJ2-7; TCRdb reports TRBD1, a call that lacks DNA to check it against. The CDR3 spans 18 residues. CDR1 and CDR2 from the germline V gene are DFQATT and SNEGSKA (reference sequence). The CDR3 is CSARDYYSRDRSSYEQYF.

The V and J genes are TRBV9 and TRBJ2-1; TCRdb's D gene call, TRBD2, goes unchecked for lack of DNA. CDR3 length equals 14 residues. The V gene's germline CDR1 is SGDLS and CDR2 YYNGEE. This CDR3 reads CASSAVGKANEQFF.

The chain couples TRBV10-3 to TRBJ2-7; the TCRdb call, TRBD1, lacks DNA for checking. The CDR3 is 14 residues long. The germline V gene encodes CDR1 ENHRY and CDR2 SYGVKD. CDR3 amino acids: CAISDGDRAYEQYF.

The chain employs TRBV12-3 or TRBV12-4 and TRBJ2-3; TCRdb selects TRBD1, and the lack of DNA leaves this call unchecked. The CDR3 totals 15 residues. CDR3 residues: CASSPQGAHRDTQYF.